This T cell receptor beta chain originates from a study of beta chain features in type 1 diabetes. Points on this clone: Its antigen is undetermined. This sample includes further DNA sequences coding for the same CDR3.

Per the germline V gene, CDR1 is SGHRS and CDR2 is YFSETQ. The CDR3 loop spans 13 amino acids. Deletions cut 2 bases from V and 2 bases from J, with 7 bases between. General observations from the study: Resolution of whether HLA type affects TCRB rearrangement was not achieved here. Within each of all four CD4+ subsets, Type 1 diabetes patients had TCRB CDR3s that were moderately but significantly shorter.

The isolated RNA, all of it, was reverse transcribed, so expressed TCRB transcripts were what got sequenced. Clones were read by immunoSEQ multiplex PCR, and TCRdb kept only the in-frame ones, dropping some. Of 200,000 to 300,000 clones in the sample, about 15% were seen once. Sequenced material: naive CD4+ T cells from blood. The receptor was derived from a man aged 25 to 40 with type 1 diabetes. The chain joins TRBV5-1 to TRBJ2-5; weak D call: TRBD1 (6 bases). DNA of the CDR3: TGCGCCAGCAGCTTTACAGGGCAAGAGACCCAGTACTTC. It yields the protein CASSFTGQETQYF.